Presented here are 8 T cell receptor beta chains from one specimen sequenced in a study of blood T cell repertoires in COVID-19. Method: immunoSEQ multiplex PCR; TCRdb's copy keeps in-frame clones and lacks some. The sample includes about 200,000 clones, less than 95% of them seen just once. The material sequenced was peripheral blood. These receptors were collected from a man aged 30 to 39 with COVID-19, enrolled during active disease.

The chain uses TRBV7-6 and TRBJ1-6; no reliable D call. Trimming cost V 0 bases and J 4 bases, with 10 bases left between them. Germline-derived CDR1 and CDR2 are SGHVS and FNYEAQ. The CDR3 has 16 residues. CDR3 residues: CASSLARREYNSPLHF. Written as DNA, the CDR3 is TGTGCCAGCAGCTTAGCGCGTAGGGAGTATAATTCACCCCTCCACTTT.

V is TRBV7-9 and J is TRBJ1-2; TRBD1 agrees at 8 bases. This CDR3 is 14 amino acids long. In germline, CDR1 is SEHNR, CDR2 FQNEAQ (reference sequence). Trimming at V came to 4 bases and at J to 3 bases, leaving 4 bases not matched to a gene. Here the CDR3 DNA reads TGTGCCAGCAGCTCGTTGGACAGGGACTATGGCTACACCTTC. Protein: CASSSLDRDYGYTF.

The chain couples TRBV29-1 to TRBJ1-4; weak D call: TRBD1 (6 bases). This CDR3 comprises 13 residues. V shed 4 bases and J shed 8 bases, with 14 bases lying between them. Germline CDR1 reads SQVTM; CDR2 reads ANQGSEA. The CDR3 coding sequence is TGCAGCGTTGTGGAGGGGGGGCACGAAAAACTGTTTTTT. Translation gives CSVVEGGHEKLFF.

A word on this clone: Additional DNA sequences in this sample encode the identical CDR3. The rearrangement links TRBV4-1 to TRBJ2-7, with D possibly matching TRBD1 (5 bases). The CDR3 is 13 amino acids. The germline CDR1 and CDR2 sequences are MGHRA and YSYEKL. V was cut by 1 base and J by 3 bases, with 7 bases left in between. The CDR3 loop reads CASSQAQGYEQYF. The CDR3 nucleotides read TGCGCCAGCAGCCAAGCTCAGGGCTACGAGCAGTACTTC.

Regarding this clone: Other DNA sequences in this sample translate to the same CDR3. The rearrangement joins TRBV4-1 to TRBJ2-2, with D perhaps matching TRBD2 (6 bases). The CDR3 consists of 14 residues. Germline-derived CDR1 and CDR2 are MGHRA and YSYEKL. Between the trimmed V and J ends, which lost 0 bases and 5 bases, there was a span of 7 bases. The CDR3 protein is CASSQEGGTGELFF. CDR3 nucleotides: TGCGCCAGCAGCCAAGAAGGAGGGACCGGGGAGCTGTTTTTT.

This chain joins TRBV5-1 and TRBJ2-7; 10 nucleotides align to TRBD2. This CDR3 has 14 amino acids. Germline-derived CDR1 and CDR2 are SGHRS and YFSETQ. With V trimmed by 4 bases and J by 2 bases, 3 bases remained unmatched. In nucleotides, the CDR3 is TGCGCCAGCAGCCCCGGGACTAGCGCCTACGAGCAGTACTTC. Its translation is CASSPGTSAYEQYF.

This clone was recorded once. V is TRBV14 and J is TRBJ1-1; the match to TRBD1 covers 7 bases. The V segment lost 3 bases and the J segment 5 bases; nucleotides outside the gene matches: 9. Germline V gives CDR1 SGHDN, CDR2 FVKESK. The CDR3 has 15 residues. The CDR3, as DNA: TGTGCCAGCAGCCAGGTTACAGGGGTTTGGACTGAAGCTTTCTTT. Amino acid sequence: CASSQVTGVWTEAFF.

The chain links TRBV7-3 to TRBJ2-1, with D tentatively TRBD1 (6 bases). Germline CDR1 SGHTA, CDR2 FQGTGA. This CDR3 contains 15 residues. The V end was cut by 6 bases, the J end by 4 bases, with 16 bases between. CDR3: CASSLTGGGYNEQFF. For the CDR3, the DNA is TGTGCCAGCAGTCTGACAGGAGGTGGGTACAATGAGCAGTTCTTC.